This is a list of T cell receptor beta chains from one sample in a study of blood T cell repertoires in COVID-19. TCRdb keeps only in-frame clones here, not all; method: immunoSEQ multiplex PCR. Among a few hundred thousand clones listed, roughly 81% were seen once. The material sequenced was PBMCs or T cells enriched from blood (not recorded which). The receptors shown here come from a woman between 45 and 60 years old who had been exposed to COVID-19. Both conserved end residues are trimmed from each CDR3. Each record gives: V gene, clone size, J gene, CDR3 protein. Clone size is given for some rows only: seen once, a few or many times, or a class if the clone is expanded.

V: TRBV25-1; size: many; J: TRBJ2-5; CDR3: ASSTLAGTQETQY
V: TRBV24-1; size: .; J: TRBJ1-2; CDR3: ATSDLTETAGYT
V: TRBV18; size: .; J: TRBJ2-5; CDR3: ASSPGLARETQY
V: TRBV28; size: .; J: TRBJ1-2; CDR3: ASSLGTGYGYT
V: TRBV6-2/TRBV6-3; size: .; J: TRBJ1-2; CDR3: ASSAGGENDYT
V: TRBV6-5; size: .; J: TRBJ2-7; CDR3: ASRPHLADYEQY
V: TRBV7-9; size: many; J: TRBJ2-1; CDR3: ASSLGTFDYSYNEQF
V: TRBV21-1; size: .; J: TRBJ2-3; CDR3: ASSKGKGPLGDTQY
V: TRBV5-6; size: .; J: TRBJ2-7; CDR3: ASSRGWGPDSYEQY
V: TRBV21-1; size: .; J: TRBJ1-2; CDR3: ASRGQHGYT
V: TRBV30; size: few; J: TRBJ1-2; CDR3: AYPRAESGGYT
V: TRBV6-2/TRBV6-3; size: .; J: TRBJ2-7; CDR3: ASSWSSGVAYEQY
V: TRBV12-5; size: .; J: TRBJ2-7; CDR3: ASGYAGTGSKQY
V: TRBV19; size: once; J: TRBJ2-3; CDR3: ASSRTGDPTDTQY
V: TRBV4-3; size: .; J: TRBJ1-1; CDR3: ASSHRTGTGGTEAF
V: TRBV19; size: once; J: TRBJ1-5; CDR3: ASSILRTGGNQPQH
V: TRBV4-1; size: .; J: TRBJ2-1; CDR3: ASSPVTYNEQF
V: TRBV28; size: .; J: TRBJ2-7; CDR3: ASSLPGTGDGEQY
V: TRBV28; size: .; J: TRBJ1-3; CDR3: ASSLGQGRAD
V: TRBV6-1; size: .; J: TRBJ1-1; CDR3: ASSEESGSRGEAF
V: TRBV7-9; size: .; J: TRBJ2-5; CDR3: ASSLPLAETQY
V: TRBV27; size: .; J: TRBJ1-2; CDR3: ASSTNRGAIYGYT
V: TRBV19; size: .; J: TRBJ1-1; CDR3: ASSRREYLTEAF
V: TRBV3-1/TRBV3-2; size: .; J: TRBJ2-1; CDR3: ASSQGTSGGANEQF
V: TRBV7-9; size: .; J: TRBJ2-5; CDR3: ASSLTSGGEETQY
V: TRBV4-2; size: .; J: TRBJ1-4; CDR3: ASSQQPPTGDLGKEKLF
V: TRBV7-8; size: .; J: TRBJ2-3; CDR3: ASSLIGLATDTQY
V: TRBV16; size: .; J: TRBJ2-2; CDR3: ASSPDRNTGELF
V: TRBV6-5; size: .; J: TRBJ2-7; CDR3: ASSEGQGYYEQY
V: TRBV11-2; size: .; J: TRBJ2-3; CDR3: ASSPLGGSTDTQY
V: TRBV7-7; size: .; J: TRBJ2-5; CDR3: ASSPLPQGRPETQY
V: TRBV5-6; size: .; J: TRBJ2-5; CDR3: ASSLDRADQY
V: TRBV6-5; size: .; J: TRBJ2-1; CDR3: ASSFVDRRSYNEQF
V: TRBV7-9; size: .; J: TRBJ2-3; CDR3: ASRKLPGTYQAQY
V: TRBV9; size: .; J: TRBJ1-1; CDR3: ASSVAAGSATEAF
V: TRBV27; size: .; J: TRBJ2-1; CDR3: ASSLSGETLYNEQF
V: TRBV15; size: .; J: TRBJ1-1; CDR3: ATSPRRDMNTEAF
V: TRBV6-2/TRBV6-3; size: .; J: TRBJ1-4; CDR3: ASSPQGVNEKLF
V: TRBV3-1/TRBV3-2; size: .; J: TRBJ1-2; CDR3: ASSPGTGRANYGYT
V: TRBV9; size: .; J: TRBJ2-7; CDR3: ASASGQGPSYEQY
V: TRBV24-1; size: few; J: TRBJ1-1; CDR3: ATRGTGGGTEAF
V: TRBV15; size: .; J: TRBJ1-2; CDR3: ATSPPGGNYGYT
V: TRBV12-3/TRBV12-4; size: .; J: TRBJ1-2; CDR3: ASSLGQFYGYT
V: TRBV7-2; size: .; J: TRBJ2-7; CDR3: ASSYLGIYEQY
V: TRBV2; size: .; J: TRBJ1-1; CDR3: ASSEGGQITEAF
V: TRBV29-1; size: .; J: TRBJ1-1; CDR3: SAVGGGTEAF
V: TRBV3-1/TRBV3-2; size: few; J: TRBJ2-1; CDR3: ASRGGPGEQF
V: TRBV19; size: .; J: TRBJ1-6; CDR3: ASSIDPAGSSYNSPLH
V: TRBV27; size: .; J: TRBJ2-7; CDR3: ASSPRGSGGFYEQY
V: TRBV7-2; size: .; J: TRBJ2-3; CDR3: ANADTGVVDTQY
V: TRBV28; size: few; J: TRBJ2-5; CDR3: ASSLGQGYQETQY
V: TRBV5-5; size: .; J: TRBJ2-3; CDR3: ASSFAGRDTQY
V: TRBV6-2/TRBV6-3; size: .; J: TRBJ2-7; CDR3: ASSGGTNGLGEQY
V: TRBV7-9; size: .; J: TRBJ1-1; CDR3: ASSLNRMRNTEAF
V: TRBV7-8; size: .; J: TRBJ2-7; CDR3: ASSLEAGLTYEQY
V: TRBV28; size: .; J: TRBJ1-2; CDR3: ASREWTGYT
V: TRBV19; size: .; J: TRBJ2-1; CDR3: ASSNTGGREQF
V: TRBV5-6; size: .; J: TRBJ1-6; CDR3: ASSTRTGGVSYNSPLH
V: TRBV9; size: .; J: TRBJ2-2; CDR3: ASSVLAGGLQRTGELF